The 18 T cell receptor beta chains in this list originate from one sample, sequenced in a study of early T cells in non-severe SARS-CoV-2 infection. TCRdb reprocessed the 5' RACE reads with MiXCR, giving one entry per CDR3 protein. Among more than 55,000 distinct CDR3 sequences listed, 4.6% were seen once. This sample comprised whole blood, obtained at baseline. The receptor set was obtained from an adult who was a healthcare worker with PCR-confirmed SARS-CoV-2 infection or an uninfected control (not recorded which). The donor label of this sample is uncertain.

This clonotype has at least ten counts. The chain recombines TRBV11-2 with TRBJ1-5; D is unresolved. CDR1 is SGHAT and CDR2 is FQNNGV in the germline V gene. This CDR3 is built from 14 residues. V dropped 5 bases and J dropped 9 bases, with 17 bases sitting between them. The CDR3 region has the DNA TGTGCCAGCAGCCCCGGGTCATCGACCGGGCCCCAGCATTTT. It is translated as CASSPGSSTGPQHF.

The sample holds a few counts of this clonotype. This sequence joins TRBV6-2 or TRBV6-3 and TRBJ2-3, with TRBD2 matching over 10 bases. The V gene end was trimmed by 5 bases and the J gene end by 4 bases; junction bases not matched to a gene: 3. The CDR3 runs 14 residues. The germline CDR1 and CDR2 sequences are MNHEY and SVGEGT. The CDR3 DNA follows: TGTGCCAGCAGTAGCGGGGGGGCCTCAGATACGCAGTATTTT. Translated, it gives CASSSGGASDTQYF.

This clonotype was counted only a few times. The chain couples TRBV19 to TRBJ2-2; TRBD2 matches at 9 bases. Germline CDR1 and CDR2: LNHDA and SQIVND (reference sequence). This CDR3 comprises 18 residues. Unmatched junction bases numbered 8, after V lost 3 bases and J lost 0 bases. The CDR3: CASSIVIAGDPNTGELFF. Written as DNA, the CDR3 is TGTGCCAGTAGTATTGTAATAGCGGGGGACCCGAACACCGGGGAGCTGTTTTTT.

This clonotype showed up just a few times. The chain has TRBV5-1 and TRBJ2-1, with D uncertain. Germline CDR1 and CDR2: SGHRS and YFSETQ. This CDR3 region has 15 residues. Trimming removed 1 base at V and 4 bases at J, with 12 bases between. The DNA for the CDR3 is TGCGCCAGCAGCTTGAGTACAGTCGCTTACAATGAGCAGTTCTTC. This translates into CASSLSTVAYNEQFF.

This clonotype was detected a few times. The chain uses TRBV30 and TRBJ1-1; no definite D call. Deletions cut 4 bases from V and 7 bases from J, with 10 bases between. Germline assignment: CDR1 GTSNPN and CDR2 SVGIG (reference sequence). The CDR3 runs to 11 residues. The CDR3 bases are TGTGCCTGGATGGCGACCGGTGAAGCTTTCTTT. This codes for CAWMATGEAFF.

There are many counts of this clonotype. The V call is TRBV9, the J call TRBJ1-1; D is perhaps TRBD1 (6 bases). Germline V gene sequence: CDR1 SGDLS, CDR2 YYNGEE. The length of the CDR3 is 13 residues. Between the trimmed V and J ends, which lost 3 bases and 8 bases, there was a span of 14 bases. The CDR3, as DNA: TGTGCCAGCAGCGCGGGACAATCTCGGGAAGCTTTCTTT. Amino acids: CASSAGQSREAFF.

This clonotype has just a few counts. The gene calls are TRBV19 and TRBJ2-2; 8 nucleotides agree with TRBD1. This CDR3 is 16 amino acids long. The germline CDR1 and CDR2 sequences are LNHDA and SQIVND (reference sequence). Trimming removed 3 bases from V and 4 bases from J; junction bases left unmatched: 7. CDR3 sequence reads: CASSIRTGTSTGELFF. DNA of the CDR3: TGTGCCAGTAGTATTAGGACAGGGACGTCCACCGGGGAGCTGTTTTTT. Full variable domain (outside the CDR3, taken from reference TRBV19 and TRBJ2-2): DGGITQSPKYLFRKEGQNVTLSCEQNLNHDAMYWYRQDPGQGLRLIYYSQIVNDFQKGDIAEGYSVSREKKESFPLTVTSAQKNPTAFYLCASSIRTGTSTGELFFGEGSRLTVL.

This clonotype was observed many times. The chain joins TRBV10-3 to TRBJ2-7, with 8 bases identical to TRBD1. CDR1 ENHRY and CDR2 SYGVKD come from the germline V gene. With 5 bases clipped from V and 5 bases from J, the junction kept 2 bases outside the gene matches. The CDR3 totals 12 residues. DNA of the CDR3: TGTGCCATCAGTATGGACAGGGACGAGCAGTACTTC. Translating gives CAISMDRDEQYF.

The sample holds many counts of this clonotype. The CDR3 protein is CASSLTDQPQHF. The CDR3 DNA follows: TGTGCCAGCAGCTTAACTGATCAGCCCCAGCATTTT. This rearrangement joins TRBV7-2 to TRBJ1-5; D gene ambiguous. The V end lost 2 bases, the J end lost 5 bases, and 4 bases lay between the germline ends. CDR1 and CDR2 from the germline V gene are SGHTA and FQGNSA. The CDR3 consists of 12 residues.

This clonotype has only a few counts. The rearrangement joins TRBV20-1 to TRBJ1-1, with a weak D call TRBD1 (5 bases). The CDR3 covers 15 residues. CDR1 and CDR2 (germline): DFQATT, SNEGSKA (reference sequence). V dropped 6 bases and J dropped 0 bases, with 17 bases sitting between them. The CDR3 DNA reads as TGCAGTGCCCCCGAGGGAACAGGAATGAACACTGAAGCTTTCTTT. This codes for CSAPEGTGMNTEAFF.

This clonotype has only a few counts. The V gene is TRBV19, the J gene TRBJ2-7; D may match TRBD1 or TRBD2 (5 bases each). This CDR3 comprises 14 residues. CDR1 and CDR2 (germline): LNHDA, SQIVND (reference sequence). V lost 3 bases, J lost 2 bases, and 11 bases lay in between. Here the CDR3 reads CASSMRGLAYEQYF. The CDR3 DNA is TGTGCCAGTAGTATGAGGGGTTTGGCCTACGAGCAGTACTTC.

At least ten counts were recorded for this clonotype. The rearrangement uses TRBV7-3 and TRBJ2-3; D remains ambiguous. This CDR3 is built from 15 residues. V was shortened by 1 base and J by 1 base, with 9 bases between the two germline ends. Germline V gives CDR1 SGHTA, CDR2 FQGTGA. CDR3 sequence reads: CASSLMGAGTDTQYF. In DNA, the CDR3 is TGTGCCAGCAGCTTAATGGGCGCGGGCACAGATACGCAGTATTTT. The variable domain in full, completed from reference TRBV7-3 and TRBJ2-3, reads GAGVSQTPSNKVTEKGKYVELRCDPISGHTALYWYRQSLGQGPEFLIYFQGTGAADDSGLPNDRFFAVRPEGSVSTLKIQRTERGDSAVYLCASSLMGAGTDTQYFGPGTRLTVL.

This clonotype was seen ten or more times. The V and J genes are TRBV27 and TRBJ2-1, with 9 bases identical to TRBD1. The CDR3 totals 17 residues. Germline CDR1 is MNHEY and CDR2 is SMNVEV (reference sequence). Unmatched junction bases numbered 8, after V lost 3 bases and J lost 2 bases. In DNA, the CDR3 is TGTGCCAGCAGTTTCTCCGGGACAGGGCGCGCCTACAATGAGCAGTTCTTC. Translating gives CASSFSGTGRAYNEQFF.

There are a few counts of this clonotype. The chain carries TRBV9 and TRBJ2-7; 8 bases map to TRBD2. Germline assignment: CDR1 SGDLS and CDR2 YYNGEE. With 0 bases clipped from V and 2 bases from J, the junction kept 7 bases outside the gene matches. The CDR3 loop spans 16 amino acids. The CDR3 loop reads CASSVGGSGAPYEQYF. The DNA for the CDR3 is TGTGCCAGCAGCGTAGGTGGTAGCGGGGCCCCCTACGAGCAGTACTTC. The variable domain in full, with the rest retrieved from reference TRBV9 and TRBJ2-7, is DSGVTQTPKHLITATGQRVTLRCSPRSGDLSVYWYQQSLDQGLQFLIQYYNGEERAKGNILERFSAQQFPDLHSELNLSSLELGDSALYFCASSVGGSGAPYEQYFGPGTRLTVT.

Comment on this clonotype: The junction departs from the called germline gene at one end, perhaps through a read error. The V and J genes are TRBV19 and TRBJ2-3, with 12 positions matching TRBD1. The germline V gene has CDR1 LNHDA and CDR2 SQIVND (reference sequence). The length of the CDR3 is 14 residues. The CDR3 coding sequence is TGTGCCAGTAGGGGGACAGGGGGCACAGATGCGCAGTATTTT. Translated: CASRGTGGTDAQYF.

This clonotype was counted a few times. The rearrangement joins TRBV29-1 to TRBJ2-5; D is possibly TRBD2 (6 bases). Trimming left V 6 bases short and J 2 bases short, with 10 bases between. This CDR3 is built from 12 residues. CDR1 is SQVTM, CDR2 ANQGSEA, per germline. CDR3 bases: TGCAGCGTCGGAGGGAGTCAAGAGACCCAGTACTTC. As protein: CSVGGSQETQYF.

This clonotype was observed at least ten times. The rearrangement joins TRBV7-2 to TRBJ1-2; D is undetermined. The germline V and J ends were trimmed by 5 bases and 6 bases, with 10 bases remaining between them. Germline V gives CDR1 SGHTA, CDR2 FQGNSA. CDR3 size: 12 residues. The CDR3 loop is CASSPEVNGYTF. The CDR3 DNA follows: TGTGCCAGCAGCCCCGAAGTCAATGGCTACACCTTC.

This clonotype was observed many times. This chain links TRBV7-8 with TRBJ2-7; TRBD2 might be the D (5 bases). This CDR3 contains 15 residues. V lost 4 bases and J 2 bases, leaving 15 bases between the germline ends. CDR1 and CDR2 from the germline V gene are SGHVS and FQNEAQ. CDR3 region: CASSSAGGDPYEQYF. For the CDR3, the DNA is TGTGCCAGCAGCTCGGCTGGAGGAGACCCCTACGAGCAGTACTTC. The full variable domain, rest sourced from reference TRBV7-8 and TRBJ2-7, is GAGVSQSPRYKVAKRGQDVALRCDPISGHVSLFWYQQALGQGPEFLTYFQNEAQLDKSGLPSDRFFAERPEGSVSTLKIQRTQQEDSAVYLCASSSAGGDPYEQYFGPGTRLTVT.